The sequence of this T cell receptor beta chain was determined in a study of T cell responses to AZD1222 COVID-19 vaccine. Germline loops: CDR1 MGHDK, CDR2 SYGVNS. V lost 10 bases and J lost 4; bases outside the gene matches: 4. This CDR3 spans 13 amino acids. Study observations and caveats: After two AZD1222 doses, spike-specific TCR breadth and depth rose versus day 0. The study sampled repertoires only after the peak T cell response. Mostly white British, mostly female donors; authors suggested clonal diversity may be underestimated.

TCRdb keeps only in-frame clones here, not all; method: immunoSEQ multiplex PCR. The sample holds around 99,000 clones, over 80% seen once. The table lists this clone with a count of one. Its antigen is currently unknown. Source: peripheral blood, taken on day 0 of AZD1222 vaccination. The TCR was taken from an adult in good health. V gene TRBV25-1 combines with J gene TRBJ1-6, with TRBD1 matching 7 bases. The chain's CDR3 is CATQTGYNSPLHF. The CDR3 bases are TGTGCCACCCAGACAGGGTATAATTCACCCCTCCACTTT.